A single T cell receptor beta chain is shown here with its context. Its antigen remains unidentified. There are no base qualities to consult, and no much larger clone falls within one base. The data are from a study of OX40 agonist ivuxolimab in advanced cancers. For the wider study: Ivuxolimab was an agonistic, fully human IgG2 monoclonal antibody directed against OX40 (CD134), a costimulatory receptor. Intravenous ivuxolimab was administered to patients every 2 weeks at six dose levels: 0.01, 0.1, 0.3, 1.5, 3 and 10 mg/kg. Of the approximately 54 patients in dose escalation, approximately 20 had hepatocellular carcinoma, some 15 had melanoma, 9 had renal cell carcinoma and 9 had head and neck cancer. The dose-escalation cohort was 80% to 90% male with a mean age of around 62 years, ranging from roughly 20 to 80. Patients were allowed to have had prior anti-PD-1, anti-PD-L1 or anti-CTLA-4 therapy, and 30% to 40% of the dose-escalation patients had been treated with checkpoint inhibitors. Three dose-escalation patients achieved partial responses, one with hepatocellular carcinoma and two with cutaneous melanoma. The purpose of peripheral TCRbeta sequencing was to test whether ivuxolimab changed TCR sequence diversity and led to clonal T-cell expansion. The paper reports the monotherapy dose-escalation portion (N of about 50 patients) of the phase I ivuxolimab trial. The paper's findings and limits, for the study overall: The antigen specificity of the peripheral T cells that underwent clonal expansion was not determined. Clonal expansion of both CD4+ and CD8+ blood T cells was observed from baseline to week 6 at doses 0.1 to 3.0 mg/kg. Low levels of normalized T-cell clonal expansion were also shown by some nonresponding patients. On average, CD8+ T cells showed more expanded clones than CD4+ T cells after ivuxolimab. Partial responders in the 0.1-3.0 mg/kg groups had among the lowest normalized peripheral clonal expansion, especially among CD8+ T cells.

The trial excluded patients who had a history of autoimmune disease or were on systemic immunosuppression. Peripheral blood for TCR sequencing was drawn from every dose cohort at baseline, at cycle 4 day 1 and at cycle 7 day 1. The samples were drawn from a first-in-human, open-label, multicenter phase I dose-escalation trial of ivuxolimab. Adults with locally advanced or metastatic melanoma, renal cell carcinoma, hepatocellular carcinoma or head and neck squamous cell carcinoma were enrolled in the trial. Before TCR sequencing, CD4+ T cells and CD8+ T cells were sorted from peripheral blood as separate populations. Genomic DNA was isolated from the sorted cells so that the TCRbeta CDR3 region could be sequenced. The immunoSEQ Assay was used to sequence the TCRbeta CDR3 regions. Drawn from immuneACCESS, this table holds only the in-frame rearrangements with V and J called that TCRdb kept. Clones are partly lost; checked studies trace under half to an unresolved V gene and leave the rest unexplained. The sample table records over 25,000 clones; 85% to 90% of these occur just once. Together, the top ten hold roughly 50% of the sample.

The sequencing here drew on CD4+ or CD8+ T cells sorted from blood, taken in a trial of the OX40 agonist ivuxolimab. The clonotype originates from an adult with an advanced solid tumor such as melanoma, head and neck, liver or kidney cancer.

The CDR3 sequence is CASSYGLSEQFF. At the DNA level, the sequence is TGTGCCAGCAGTTATGGACTGTCTGAGCAGTTCTTC. The chain is encoded by TRBV6-6 joined to TRBJ2-1; the D gene is perhaps TRBD2, from 5 matching bases. CDR1 and CDR2 were assigned from the germline V gene (reference sequence) as MNHNY and SVGAGI. V is reduced by 3 bases and J by 9 bases, leaving a spacing of 9 bases between them. The CDR3 spans 12 residues, from the cysteine through the phenylalanine. Just the 36-base CDR3 DNA is kept, in frame starting at base 1.